The 29 T cell receptor beta chains reported below all come from one sample, sequenced in a study of control samples from healthy donors and cancer patients. Profiled with immunoSEQ multiplex PCR; TCRdb holds only in-frame clones, not every one. The table shows around 120,000 clones, with just over 90% occurring only once. Specimen: PBMCs. The receptor set was obtained from a man aged 50 or older with head and neck cancer.

Here the CDR3 DNA reads TGCGCCAGCAGCCACCGGACAGGGGGCGGAGAGACCCAGTACTTC. Encoded protein: CASSHRTGGGETQYF. V usage is TRBV4-3 and J usage is TRBJ2-5; 11 bases are shared with TRBD1. CDR1 is LGHNA, CDR2 YSLEER, per germline. With V trimmed by 3 bases and J by 4 bases, 4 bases remained unmatched. This CDR3 contains 15 residues.

The chain joins TRBV18 to TRBJ1-5; unclear D gene. The CDR3 totals 14 residues. With 5 bases removed from V and 8 bases from J, the gap between germline ends came to 16 bases. The germline CDR1 and CDR2 sequences are KGHSH and LQKENI. Written as DNA, the CDR3 is TGTGCCAGCTCATCAGCCTCTAATGGTGAGCCCCAGCATTTT. Its translation is CASSSASNGEPQHF.

The chain has TRBV2 and TRBJ2-3; possibly TRBD1 for D (5 bases). V was clipped by 2 bases and J by 7 bases, with 13 bases between them. The germline V gene has CDR1 SNHLY and CDR2 FYNNEI. The CDR3 is 14 residues long. The CDR3 region is CASSELIRANTQYF. CDR3 in DNA: TGTGCCAGCAGTGAACTCATCAGGGCGAATACGCAGTATTTT.

This clone was seen ten or more times. The chain has TRBV4-3 and TRBJ2-1; 7 bases fit TRBD2. Losses at the gene ends were 0 bases for V and 7 bases for J; bases not matched to a gene: 9. This CDR3 contains 16 residues. CDR1 is LGHNA and CDR2 is YSLEER in the germline V gene. For the CDR3, the DNA is TGCGCCAGCAGCCAAGACCCTCGAGGGAGGGATAATGAGCAGTTCTTC. Translation gives CASSQDPRGRDNEQFF.

This clone has only one observation. This chain uses TRBV4-2 with TRBJ1-5; the D gene is possibly TRBD1 (5 bases). The CDR3 covers 16 residues. Germline V CDR1 and CDR2: LGHNA, YNFKEQ. V lost 4 bases to trimming and J lost 0 bases, with 13 bases between them. In DNA, the CDR3 is TGTGCCAGCAGCCCCGGGACCGTCAATAGCAATCAGCCCCAGCATTTT. Protein product: CASSPGTVNSNQPQHF.

The gene calls are TRBV7-2 and TRBJ1-1; D is possibly TRBD1 (5 bases). The V end was cut by 5 bases, the J end by 4 bases, with 20 bases between. CDR1 and CDR2 (germline): SGHTA, FQGNSA. CDR3 size: 16 residues. CDR3 coding DNA: TGTGCCAGCAGCCCGCCCCGTCTGGGGGGGAGCACTGAAGCTTTCTTT. It is translated as CASSPPRLGGSTEAFF.

The V call is TRBV7-2, the J call TRBJ2-2; possible D gene TRBD1, 5 bases. The ends were cut back, 6 bases at V and 0 bases at J, with 11 bases in the middle. Germline-derived CDR1 and CDR2 are SGHTA and FQGNSA. This CDR3 is 15 amino acids long. This CDR3 reads CASRKGISNTGELFF. The CDR3 DNA is TGTGCCAGCAGAAAGGGGATTTCGAACACCGGGGAGCTGTTTTTT.

The chain employs TRBV6-5 and TRBJ2-1, with 8 bases fitting TRBD1. This CDR3 has 15 amino acids. Trimming cost V 2 bases and J 6 bases; bases outside gene matches: 6. The germline gives CDR1 MNHEY, CDR2 SVGAGI. The CDR3 protein is CASSYDRGTSNEQFF. DNA of the CDR3: TGTGCCAGCAGTTACGACAGGGGAACTAGCAATGAGCAGTTCTTC.

The genes are TRBV7-6 and TRBJ2-1; TRBD2 aligns across 11 bases. CDR1 and CDR2 from the germline V gene are SGHVS and FNYEAQ. V lost 5 bases and J lost 8; bases outside the gene matches: 8. This CDR3 is 15 amino acids long. CDR3 sequence reads: CASSTVAGGPDEQFF. The DNA of the CDR3 is TGTGCCAGCAGCACAGTAGCGGGGGGGCCGGATGAGCAGTTCTTC.

This clone was seen only once. This chain links TRBV10-3 with TRBJ2-5; 12 bases fit TRBD1. The J segment lost 7 bases and the V segment lost 0 bases, leaving 9 bases of the junction unmatched. CDR1 and CDR2 from the germline V gene are ENHRY and SYGVKD. The CDR3 consists of 17 residues. DNA for the CDR3: TGTGCCATCAGTGAGTCCCCTGGGGGACAGGGGGCAGGGACCCAGTACTTC. Encoded protein: CAISESPGGQGAGTQYF.

This chain uses TRBV3-1 (or the pseudogene TRBV3-2) with TRBJ2-6, with TRBD1 identical over 7 bases. The CDR3 covers 17 residues. Germline loops: CDR1 LGHDT, CDR2 YNNKEL (reference sequence). V lost 5 bases, J lost 1 base, and 8 bases stayed unmatched. The CDR3 is CASSSTGTVSGANVLTF. DNA of the CDR3: TGTGCCAGCAGCTCGACAGGGACGGTGTCTGGGGCCAACGTCCTGACTTTC.

This clone was picked up one time. The chain links TRBV9 to TRBJ2-2; D gene uncertain. Germline V lookup: CDR1 SGDLS, CDR2 YYNGEE. Trimming pared 0 bases from V and 6 bases from J, leaving 6 bases between. This CDR3 contains 13 residues. CDR3 protein: CASSVEPAGELFF. The CDR3, as DNA: TGTGCCAGCAGCGTAGAGCCGGCCGGGGAGCTGTTTTTT.

Turning to this clone: This sample includes further DNA sequences coding for the same CDR3. The V call is TRBV19, the J call TRBJ2-5; no firm D call. Trimming took off 1 base at V and 1 base at J, with 4 bases between the two ends. The V gene's germline CDR1 is LNHDA and CDR2 SQIVND (reference sequence). The CDR3 spans 13 residues. CDR3 in DNA: TGTGCCAGTAGTATAGGCCTCCAAGAGACCCAGTACTTC. Translation gives CASSIGLQETQYF. Full variable domain (remainder filled in from reference TRBV19 and TRBJ2-5): DGGITQSPKYLFRKEGQNVTLSCEQNLNHDAMYWYRQDPGQGLRLIYYSQIVNDFQKGDIAEGYSVSREKKESFPLTVTSAQKNPTAFYLCASSIGLQETQYFGPGTRLLVL.

The genes are TRBV4-2 and TRBJ1-2; D ambiguous. The CDR3 runs 15 residues. V was cut by 1 base and J by 3 bases, with 12 bases left in between. Germline V gives CDR1 LGHNA, CDR2 YNFKEQ. CDR3 nucleotides: TGTGCCAGCAGCCAAGTTCAAGGGTTGGACTATGGCTACACCTTC. Encoded protein: CASSQVQGLDYGYTF.

The CDR3 protein is CASSLQGQQAFF. CDR3 nucleotides: TGTGCCAGCAGTTTACAGGGGCAACAAGCTTTCTTT. This rearrangement joins TRBV28 to TRBJ1-1, with a tentative D call TRBD1 (6 bases). The V end was cut by 2 bases, the J end by 9 bases, with 10 bases between. Germline V gives CDR1 MDHEN, CDR2 SYDVKM. The CDR3 consists of 12 residues.

This sequence joins TRBV9 and TRBJ1-4; no reliable D call. V was shortened by 0 bases and J by 14 bases, with 20 bases between the two germline ends. This CDR3 contains 15 residues. In germline, CDR1 is SGDLS, CDR2 YYNGEE. CDR3 DNA: TGTGCCAGCAGCGTAGAGTCCGTAGACCCACGTCAGCTGTTTTTT. Its protein product is CASSVESVDPRQLFF. Combining the CDR3 with reference TRBV9 and TRBJ1-4 gives the whole variable domain DSGVTQTPKHLITATGQRVTLRCSPRSGDLSVYWYQQSLDQGLQFLIQYYNGEERAKGNILERFSAQQFPDLHSELNLSSLELGDSALYFCASSVESVDPRQLFFGSGTQLSVL.

The chain recombines TRBV28 with TRBJ2-7; 10 bases are shared with TRBD2. Germline lookup yields CDR1 MDHEN and CDR2 SYDVKM. The CDR3 is 14 residues long. V lost 7 bases, J lost 2 bases, and 5 bases stayed unmatched. This CDR3 is CASTISGGAYEQYF. As DNA, the CDR3 is TGTGCCAGCACCATCAGCGGGGGGGCCTACGAGCAGTACTTC.

V gene TRBV30 combines with J gene TRBJ1-1; D unclear. CDR1 and CDR2 (germline): GTSNPN, SVGIG (reference sequence). With 3 bases removed from V and 5 bases from J, the gap between germline ends came to 13 bases. There are 13 residues in the CDR3. The CDR3 is CAWRVWSGTEAFF. The CDR3, as DNA: TGTGCCTGGAGAGTCTGGTCGGGAACTGAAGCTTTCTTT.

The chain joins TRBV5-4 to TRBJ1-2; possible D gene TRBD1, 5 bases. CDR1 and CDR2 from the germline V gene are SGHNT and YYREEE (reference sequence). This CDR3 contains 14 residues. V lost 2 bases, J lost 4 bases, and 12 bases lay in between. The CDR3 bases are TGTGCCAGCAGCTTTTGGCAGGGAGGCTATGGCTACACCTTC. Encoded protein: CASSFWQGGYGYTF.

The V and J genes are TRBV10-2 and TRBJ2-1, with 11 bases matching TRBD1. The V and J ends lost 6 bases and 6 bases, in that order; junction bases with no gene match: 1. CDR1 WSHSY and CDR2 SAAADI come from the germline V gene. The CDR3 has 13 residues. CDR3 nucleotide sequence: TGCGCCAGCAGAGGACAGGGGGCCAATGAGCAGTTCTTC. It yields the protein CASRGQGANEQFF.

The CDR3 protein is CASSYHREGRTDTQYF. The CDR3 region has the DNA TGTGCCAGCAGCTACCACAGGGAGGGTAGGACAGATACGCAGTATTTT. The chain joins TRBV7-8 to TRBJ2-3; possibly TRBD2 for D (7 bases). CDR3 length equals 16 residues. CDR1 is SGHVS, CDR2 FQNEAQ, per germline. V was pared by 4 bases and J by 3 bases, with 17 bases between. The full variable domain, in which reference TRBV7-8 and TRBJ2-3 provide the parts outside the CDR3, is GAGVSQSPRYKVAKRGQDVALRCDPISGHVSLFWYQQALGQGPEFLTYFQNEAQLDKSGLPSDRFFAERPEGSVSTLKIQRTQQEDSAVYLCASSYHREGRTDTQYFGPGTRLTVL.

The chain has TRBV19 and TRBJ2-7, with D possibly matching TRBD2 (5 bases). This CDR3 spans 14 amino acids. The V end lost 3 bases, the J end lost 7 bases, and 16 bases lay between the germline ends. Germline CDR1 is LNHDA and CDR2 is SQIVND (reference sequence). The CDR3 protein is CASSIEDGIEEQYF. CDR3 coding DNA: TGTGCCAGTAGTATCGAGGACGGGATTGAGGAGCAGTACTTC.

The J gene is TRBJ2-5, the V gene TRBV7-2; D ambiguous. Germline V CDR1 and CDR2: SGHTA, FQGNSA. V lost 1 base and J 13 bases, leaving 13 bases between the germline ends. The CDR3 has 12 amino acids. The CDR3 loop reads CASSLGVRSPYF. The CDR3 DNA reads TGTGCCAGCAGCTTAGGAGTGAGGTCCCCGTACTTC.

This clone was found once. The chain has TRBV7-3 and TRBJ2-3; possibly TRBD1 or TRBD2 for D (5 bases each). The CDR3 consists of 13 residues. CDR1 and CDR2 from the germline V gene are SGHTA and FQGTGA. Trimming took off 3 bases at V and 6 bases at J, with 10 bases between the two ends. CDR3 sequence: CASSFGGEDTQYF. CDR3 sequence (DNA): TGTGCCAGCAGCTTTGGGGGAGAGGATACGCAGTATTTT.

Only one count was recorded for this clone. J is TRBJ2-3 and V is TRBV11-2; the D is unclear. Germline V lookup: CDR1 SGHAT, CDR2 FQNNGV. The V gene lost 5 bases and the J gene lost 5 bases, with 11 bases spanning the gap. The CDR3 loop spans 13 amino acids. CDR3 loop: CASSQGLGDTQYF. CDR3 in DNA: TGTGCCAGCAGCCAAGGGCTGGGAGATACGCAGTATTTT.

Here the CDR3 DNA reads TGTGCCAGCAGGGGGACAGGGCTCTACTACGAGCAGTACTTC. Its protein is CASRGTGLYYEQYF. The rearrangement uses TRBV28 and TRBJ2-7; TRBD1 aligns across 9 bases. The CDR3 loop spans 14 amino acids. In germline, CDR1 is MDHEN, CDR2 SYDVKM. V lost 6 bases and J lost 3; bases outside the gene matches: 6. The whole variable domain, filled in from reference TRBV28 and TRBJ2-7, reads DVKVTQSSRYLVKRTGEKVFLECVQDMDHENMFWYRQDPGLGLRLIYFSYDVKMKEKGDIPEGYSVSREKKERFSLILESASTNQTSMYLCASRGTGLYYEQYFGPGTRLTVT.

The rearrangement uses TRBV28 and TRBJ2-7; the match to TRBD1 covers 8 bases. The CDR3 has 15 residues. Germline lookup yields CDR1 MDHEN and CDR2 SYDVKM. V lost 4 bases, J lost 0 bases, and 5 bases stayed unmatched. The CDR3 nucleotides read TGTGCCAGCAGTTCTCCCGGGACAGGCTCCTACGAGCAGTACTTC. It yields the protein CASSSPGTGSYEQYF.

The rearrangement uses TRBV2 and TRBJ1-6, with TRBD1 matching over 7 bases. Unmatched junction bases numbered 2, after V lost 4 bases and J lost 8 bases. CDR3 length: 13 residues. Germline V gives CDR1 SNHLY, CDR2 FYNNEI. CDR3 protein: CASSVTGDSPLHF. The CDR3 DNA follows: TGTGCCAGCAGTGTTACAGGGGATTCACCCCTCCACTTT.

The chain combines TRBV28 with TRBJ1-2; 10 bases align to TRBD1. Germline CDR1 MDHEN, CDR2 SYDVKM. Trimming removed 3 bases from V and 2 bases from J; junction bases left unmatched: 6. This CDR3 has 16 residues. The CDR3 reads CASSLTGGRGNYGYTF. The DNA of the CDR3 is TGTGCCAGCAGTTTGACAGGGGGCAGAGGCAACTATGGCTACACCTTC.